The clone carrying this T cell receptor (beta chain) was counted ten times or more. TCRdb recomputed calls from the RACE reads with MiXCR, one row per CDR3 protein. The data contain some 39,000 distinct CDR3 sequences, less than 8.5% of them singletons. Germline V gives CDR1 SGHTA, CDR2 FQGNSA. This CDR3 spans 16 amino acids. J gave up 4 bases and V 1 base, and 7 bases lay outside the gene matches. The time point: pre-sensitization, week 0. The treatment is: therapeutic diphenylcyclopropenone sensitization with weekly scalp DPC. This specimen comes from a study of human T cells and chemical hapten exposure.

This receptor was obtained from a woman aged 50 to 60 with alopecia areata. Some clones in this sample may be carry-over from other donors' samples. The input for sequencing was whole blood, taken in connection with sensitization to the hapten diphenylcyclopropenone (DPC). The V gene is TRBV7-2, the J gene TRBJ2-4; 7 bases align to TRBD1. The CDR3 sequence: CASSLDAGTEKNIQYF. Written as DNA, the CDR3 is TGTGCCAGCAGCTTAGACGCCGGGACAGAGAAAAACATTCAGTACTTC.